These T cell receptor beta chains were read from a single sample in a study of cytomegalovirus exposure and HLA in healthy donors. Sequenced by immunoSEQ multiplex PCR; TCRdb stores in-frame clones only, minus some. The top ten hold about 9.4% of the sample, which has around 100,000 clones, more than 75% seen once. The sample comprised PBMCs. The source of these receptors is a woman younger than 35 in good health and CMV-seropositive. CDR3s include the opening cysteine and the closing phenylalanine or tryptophan. D genes are given only for firm matches. Size is omitted from some rows. Given values are once, few, many or a class for expanded clones.

D gene: NA
V gene: TRBV7-9
clone size: NA
J gene: TRBJ2-6
CDR3 DNA: TGTGCCAGCAGCTTAGCGCGTTCCTTCTCTGGGGCCAACGTCCTGACTTTC
CDR3 protein: CASSLARSFSGANVLTF

D gene: NA
V gene: TRBV7-2
clone size: NA
J gene: TRBJ2-6
CDR3 DNA: TGTGCCAGCCATCTGCCCCTAGCGGGGGCCAACGTCCTGACTTTC
CDR3 protein: CASHLPLAGANVLTF

D gene: NA
V gene: TRBV7-2
clone size: NA
J gene: TRBJ2-3
CDR3 DNA: TGTGCCAGCAGCGCCCAAGGGGACAAGGCAGATACGCAGTATTTT
CDR3 protein: CASSAQGDKADTQYF

D gene: TRBD1
V gene: TRBV5-1
clone size: NA
J gene: TRBJ2-4
CDR3 DNA: TGCGCCAGCAGCCGCCTGACAGGGGGCACGGAGCTGGTAGCCAAAAACATTCAGTACTTC
CDR3 protein: CASSRLTGGTELVAKNIQYF

D gene: TRBD1
V gene: TRBV19
clone size: NA
J gene: TRBJ1-3
CDR3 DNA: TGTGCCAGTAGTCCGACAGGGGTTGGTGGAAACACCATATATTTT
CDR3 protein: CASSPTGVGGNTIYF

D gene: NA
V gene: TRBV21-1
clone size: NA
J gene: TRBJ1-2
CDR3 DNA: TGTGCCAGCGGCAAGGGAGCAGGCCAGGACTATGGCTACACCTTC
CDR3 protein: CASGKGAGQDYGYTF

D gene: TRBD1
V gene: TRBV25-1
clone size: NA
J gene: TRBJ1-4
CDR3 DNA: TGTGCCAGCAGTGCCCAAAACCAGGGGGTTCGGGGCGAGGGACTGTTTTTT
CDR3 protein: CASSAQNQGVRGEGLFF

D gene: NA
V gene: TRBV5-6
clone size: NA
J gene: TRBJ1-1
CDR3 DNA: TGTGCCAGCAGCTTGGTGGAGGAGAAAGCTTTCTTT
CDR3 protein: CASSLVEEKAFF

D gene: NA
V gene: TRBV30
clone size: few
J gene: TRBJ1-2
CDR3 DNA: TGTGCCTGGAAAGACCAGGCGTACTATGGCTACACCTTC
CDR3 protein: CAWKDQAYYGYTF

D gene: NA
V gene: TRBV2
clone size: NA
J gene: TRBJ1-5
CDR3 DNA: TGTGCCAGCAGTTTCCAGGCTTTCAATCAGCCCCAGCATTTT
CDR3 protein: CASSFQAFNQPQHF

D gene: NA
V gene: TRBV11-3
clone size: once
J gene: TRBJ2-2
CDR3 DNA: TGTGCCAGCAGCTCTAACGCGAGGGTATACACCGGGGAGCTGTTTTTT
CDR3 protein: CASSSNARVYTGELFF

D gene: NA
V gene: TRBV30
clone size: NA
J gene: TRBJ1-4
CDR3 DNA: TGTGCCTGCGACAGGACAACTAATGAAAAACTGTTTTTT
CDR3 protein: CACDRTTNEKLFF

D gene: NA
V gene: TRBV4-1
clone size: NA
J gene: TRBJ2-7
CDR3 DNA: TGCGCCAGCAGCCATATCCCGGCAGGGTTGTACGAGCAGTACTTC
CDR3 protein: CASSHIPAGLYEQYF

D gene: NA
V gene: TRBV25-1
clone size: once
J gene: TRBJ1-2
CDR3 DNA: TGTGCCAGCAGCCCCGCGGGAAGCTATGGCTACACCTTC
CDR3 protein: CASSPAGSYGYTF

D gene: NA
V gene: TRBV27
clone size: NA
J gene: TRBJ2-7
CDR3 DNA: TGTGCCAGCAGTTCACAGGCGTCTTCGGGCTACGAGCAGTACTTC
CDR3 protein: CASSSQASSGYEQYF

D gene: NA
V gene: TRBV18
clone size: NA
J gene: TRBJ1-4
CDR3 DNA: TGTGCCAGCTCACCCTTGTACCCACAGATTAATGAAAAACTGTTTTTT
CDR3 protein: CASSPLYPQINEKLFF

D gene: NA
V gene: TRBV7-8
clone size: NA
J gene: TRBJ1-1
CDR3 DNA: TGTGCCAGCTCCTCGAACCCAGGGTTTTTAATGAACACTGAAGCTTTCTTT
CDR3 protein: CASSSNPGFLMNTEAFF

D gene: NA
V gene: TRBV7-2
clone size: NA
J gene: TRBJ1-5
CDR3 DNA: TGTGCCAGCAGCTTAAACGCCAGGTACCAGCCCCAGCATTTT
CDR3 protein: CASSLNARYQPQHF

D gene: NA
V gene: TRBV9
clone size: NA
J gene: TRBJ1-1
CDR3 DNA: TGTGCCAGCAGCGTAGTGTGGGACACGAGGGGGACTGAAGCTTTCTTT
CDR3 protein: CASSVVWDTRGTEAFF

D gene: NA
V gene: TRBV2
clone size: NA
J gene: TRBJ2-7
CDR3 DNA: TGTGCCAGCAGAGCCTTCGCCGGTCAGTACTTC
CDR3 protein: CASRAFAGQYF

D gene: TRBD1
V gene: TRBV27
clone size: NA
J gene: TRBJ2-1
CDR3 DNA: TGTGCCAGCAGTTCCCTCCGCCCGGGACAGGTTTCCTACAATGAGCAGTTCTTC
CDR3 protein: CASSSLRPGQVSYNEQFF

D gene: NA
V gene: TRBV5-1
clone size: NA
J gene: TRBJ2-5
CDR3 DNA: TGCGCCAGCAGCTGGGAAGGGGTTCCAGGAGAGACCCAGTACTTC
CDR3 protein: CASSWEGVPGETQYF

D gene: NA
V gene: TRBV25-1
clone size: NA
J gene: TRBJ2-5
CDR3 DNA: TGTGCCAGCAGTGGCTCAGGGCGAGAAGAGACCCAGTACTTC
CDR3 protein: CASSGSGREETQYF

D gene: NA
V gene: TRBV18
clone size: NA
J gene: TRBJ1-3
CDR3 DNA: TGTGCCAGCTCCCTTGGGACAATCTCTGGAAACACCATATATTTT
CDR3 protein: CASSLGTISGNTIYF

D gene: TRBD1
V gene: TRBV6-5
clone size: NA
J gene: TRBJ1-2
CDR3 DNA: TGTGCCAGCAGTTACGGGACAGGGGCCGGCTACACCTTC
CDR3 protein: CASSYGTGAGYTF

D gene: NA
V gene: TRBV11-3
clone size: NA
J gene: TRBJ2-7
CDR3 DNA: TGTGCCAGCAGCTTAGACGGCAGGGAAGGCTCCTACGAGCAGTACTTC
CDR3 protein: CASSLDGREGSYEQYF

D gene: NA
V gene: TRBV7-9
clone size: NA
J gene: TRBJ1-1
CDR3 DNA: TGTGCCAGCAGCTTAGCATGGTGGGAGGGATCTGAAGCTTTCTTT
CDR3 protein: CASSLAWWEGSEAFF

D gene: TRBD2
V gene: TRBV28
clone size: NA
J gene: TRBJ2-1
CDR3 DNA: TGTGCCAGCAGTTCCCCCCGGACTAGCGGGGCTTATGAGCAGTTCTTC
CDR3 protein: CASSSPRTSGAYEQFF

D gene: NA
V gene: TRBV29-1
clone size: NA
J gene: TRBJ1-5
CDR3 DNA: TGCAGCGTTGAACATGGTCAGTCCCAGCATTTT
CDR3 protein: CSVEHGQSQHF

D gene: NA
V gene: TRBV7-9
clone size: NA
J gene: TRBJ2-7
CDR3 DNA: TGTGCCAGCAGGTCGACAGTGCAGGCCTCCTACGAGCAGTACTTC
CDR3 protein: CASRSTVQASYEQYF

D gene: TRBD1
V gene: TRBV19
clone size: NA
J gene: TRBJ2-5
CDR3 DNA: TGTGCCAGTAGGGACAGGGGGCGGGAGACCCAGTACTTC
CDR3 protein: CASRDRGRETQYF

D gene: TRBD1
V gene: TRBV6-5
clone size: few
J gene: TRBJ1-5
CDR3 DNA: TGTGCCAGCAGGGGGACAGGGAATCAGCCCCAGCATTTT
CDR3 protein: CASRGTGNQPQHF

D gene: TRBD2
V gene: TRBV5-6
clone size: large
J gene: TRBJ2-7
CDR3 DNA: TGTGCCAGCAGCTTGGCCTTGGGGGGGAACGAGCAGTACTTC
CDR3 protein: CASSLALGGNEQYF

D gene: NA
V gene: TRBV30
clone size: NA
J gene: TRBJ2-7
CDR3 DNA: TGTGCCTGGAGTTACGGGAGAACCTACGAGCAGTACTTC
CDR3 protein: CAWSYGRTYEQYF

D gene: TRBD2
V gene: TRBV5-1
clone size: NA
J gene: TRBJ2-1
CDR3 DNA: TGCGCCAGCAGCGCTGAACCTAGCGGGACGATAACTTACAATGAGCAGTTCTTC
CDR3 protein: CASSAEPSGTITYNEQFF

D gene: TRBD2
V gene: TRBV7-3
clone size: once
J gene: TRBJ2-1
CDR3 DNA: TGTGCCAGCAGCTCGGGACTAGCACAATACAATGAGCAGTTCTTC
CDR3 protein: CASSSGLAQYNEQFF

D gene: TRBD2
V gene: TRBV9
clone size: NA
J gene: TRBJ2-1
CDR3 DNA: TGTGCCAGCAGCGTAGCGGTGCCGGGAACTAGCGGGAACTACAATGAGCAGTTCTTC
CDR3 protein: CASSVAVPGTSGNYNEQFF

D gene: NA
V gene: TRBV5-4
clone size: NA
J gene: TRBJ2-3
CDR3 DNA: TGTGCCAGCAGCTCCCACAGGGGAGGTAAAACTTCTACTAGCACAGATACGCAGTATTTT
CDR3 protein: CASSSHRGGKTSTSTDTQYF

D gene: NA
V gene: TRBV5-5
clone size: NA
J gene: TRBJ1-1
CDR3 DNA: TGTGCCAGCAGCTTGGAAGGGGCGCGGCCTGAAGCTTTCTTT
CDR3 protein: CASSLEGARPEAFF

D gene: NA
V gene: TRBV5-6
clone size: NA
J gene: TRBJ1-1
CDR3 DNA: TGTGCCAGCAGCCCTCAGGACACTGAAGCTTTCTTT
CDR3 protein: CASSPQDTEAFF

D gene: NA
V gene: TRBV10-2
clone size: NA
J gene: TRBJ2-1
CDR3 DNA: TGCGCCAGCATATACAGAAACAATGAGCAGTTCTTC
CDR3 protein: CASIYRNNEQFF

D gene: TRBD1
V gene: TRBV7-8
clone size: NA
J gene: TRBJ2-6
CDR3 DNA: TGTGCCAGCAGCCCCGGCTCCAACAGGGGGCAAGGGGCCAACGTCCTGACTTTC
CDR3 protein: CASSPGSNRGQGANVLTF

D gene: NA
V gene: TRBV5-6
clone size: NA
J gene: TRBJ1-1
CDR3 DNA: TGTGCCAGCAGCTTGGTCAAAGGGGCTTACACTGAAGCTTTCTTT
CDR3 protein: CASSLVKGAYTEAFF

D gene: NA
V gene: TRBV19
clone size: few
J gene: TRBJ1-1
CDR3 DNA: TGTGCCAGTAGCGCCCCCATGGGGAGGTACACTGAAGCTTTCTTT
CDR3 protein: CASSAPMGRYTEAFF

D gene: NA
V gene: TRBV29-1
clone size: NA
J gene: TRBJ2-5
CDR3 DNA: TGCAGCGTTCTGGGGGACTACCAAGAGACCCAGTACTTC
CDR3 protein: CSVLGDYQETQYF

D gene: TRBD2
V gene: TRBV9
clone size: NA
J gene: TRBJ2-7
CDR3 DNA: TGTGCCAGCAGCGTAGCTAGCGGATCCTACGAGCAGTACTTC
CDR3 protein: CASSVASGSYEQYF

D gene: NA
V gene: TRBV5-6
clone size: NA
J gene: TRBJ1-2
CDR3 DNA: TGTGCCAGCAGCTTGAAAAGGGGCTTTGGCTACACCTTC
CDR3 protein: CASSLKRGFGYTF

D gene: TRBD1
V gene: TRBV5-1
clone size: few
J gene: TRBJ1-4
CDR3 DNA: TGCGCCAGCAGCAGAACAGGGGCATACGAAAAACTGTTTTTT
CDR3 protein: CASSRTGAYEKLFF

D gene: TRBD2
V gene: TRBV27
clone size: once
J gene: TRBJ2-7
CDR3 DNA: TGTGCCAGCAGTACCCGACTAGCGAAAAGCTCCTACGAGCAGTACTTC
CDR3 protein: CASSTRLAKSSYEQYF

D gene: NA
V gene: TRBV15
clone size: NA
J gene: TRBJ1-3
CDR3 DNA: TGTGCCACCAGCAGCCAAACCCAAACGGGAGGAAACACCATATATTTT
CDR3 protein: CATSSQTQTGGNTIYF

D gene: NA
V gene: TRBV20-1
clone size: NA
J gene: TRBJ2-7
CDR3 DNA: TGCAGTGGTGGCTCCGAGCAGTACTTC
CDR3 protein: CSGGSEQYF

D gene: TRBD2
V gene: TRBV9
clone size: NA
J gene: TRBJ2-1
CDR3 DNA: TGTGCCAGCAGCGTGCTAGCGGGAGTCTTAGATGAGCAGTTCTTC
CDR3 protein: CASSVLAGVLDEQFF

D gene: NA
V gene: TRBV6-1
clone size: NA
J gene: TRBJ2-7
CDR3 DNA: TGTGCCAGCAGTGAAGAGGTCAGGGGAGCACCTGGCTACGAGCAGTACTTC
CDR3 protein: CASSEEVRGAPGYEQYF

D gene: TRBD1
V gene: TRBV29-1
clone size: NA
J gene: TRBJ2-3
CDR3 DNA: TGCAGCGTAGGGGGCCCGGGTACAGATACGCAGTATTTT
CDR3 protein: CSVGGPGTDTQYF

D gene: NA
V gene: TRBV7-2
clone size: NA
J gene: TRBJ1-5
CDR3 DNA: TGTGCCAGCAGTTCTCAAGGGGGGGATCAGCCCCAGCATTTT
CDR3 protein: CASSSQGGDQPQHF